These 27 T cell receptor beta chains share one sample of origin, sequenced in a study of CD8 T cells in ankylosing spondylitis. Each CDR3 protein is one row after TCRdb ran MiXCR on the 5' RACE reads. The table has approximately 240,000 distinct CDR3 sequences, 20% to 30% seen once; the top ten hold 0.5% to 0.65%. The sequenced material came from blood, either unsorted or a sorted T cell fraction (not recorded which). The receptors here all came from a male donor with ankylosing spondylitis or in good health (not recorded which).

This clonotype was observed a handful of times. V and J are TRBV12-3 or TRBV12-4 and TRBJ2-7; 7 nucleotides line up with TRBD1. The CDR3 totals 14 residues. The junction had 9 bases not matched to a gene; V was cut back by 5 bases and J by 5 bases. The CDR3 DNA reads TGTGCCAGCAGTCAAGACAGGGCCGGCGACGAGCAGTACTTC. Translating gives CASSQDRAGDEQYF.

The sample holds many counts of this clonotype. The rearrangement joins TRBV5-5 to TRBJ1-1, with D unclear. The CDR3 runs to 12 residues. Germline values: CDR1 SGHKS, CDR2 YYEKEE (reference sequence). Trimming shortened V by 7 bases and J by 1 base, and 8 bases separated the two germline ends. CDR3 residues: CASRTSNTEAFF. CDR3 bases: TGTGCCAGCCGCACCTCGAACACTGAAGCTTTCTTT. Filled out from reference TRBV5-5 and TRBJ1-1, the complete variable domain reads DAGVTQSPTHLIKTRGQQVTLRCSPISGHKSVSWYQQVLGQGPQFIFQYYEKEERGRGNFPDRFSARQFPNYSSELNVNALLLGDSALYLCASRTSNTEAFFGQGTRLTVV.

This chain joins TRBV20-1 and TRBJ2-1, with a weak D call TRBD1 (6 bases). V dropped 0 bases and J dropped 7 bases, with 16 bases sitting between them. From germline, CDR1 is DFQATT and CDR2 SNEGSKA (reference sequence). The CDR3 length is 15 residues. The CDR3 is CSARDITGTYNEQFF. CDR3 coding DNA: TGCAGTGCTAGAGATATTACCGGGACATATAATGAGCAGTTCTTC.

This clonotype was detected ten times or more. The J gene is TRBJ2-2, the V gene TRBV20-1, with no clear D. The CDR3 extends over 13 amino acids. V was clipped by 0 bases and J by 5 bases, with 7 bases between them. Germline V gives CDR1 DFQATT, CDR2 SNEGSKA (reference sequence). CDR3 coding DNA: TGCAGTGCTAGAGAACCGGGTACCGGGGAGCTGTTTTTT. This translates into CSAREPGTGELFF.

This clonotype was found many times. CDR3 nucleotide sequence: TGTGCCAGCAGCTTAGACCGACAGGGTGAGCAGTTCTTC. This gives the protein CASSLDRQGEQFF. This chain connects TRBV11-1 to TRBJ2-1; 7 positions agree with TRBD1. The CDR3 is 13 residues long. Germline V gives CDR1 SGHAT, CDR2 FQDESV (reference sequence). J gave up 9 bases and V 1 base, and 3 bases lay outside the gene matches.

This clonotype appeared many times. This chain uses TRBV10-3 with TRBJ2-1, with D possibly being TRBD2 (6 bases). This CDR3 spans 16 amino acids. Germline CDR1 and CDR2: ENHRY and SYGVKD. Trimming stripped 2 bases from V and 3 bases from J, with 14 bases between. CDR3 sequence: CAISEVRDDVYNEQFF. CDR3 bases: TGTGCCATCAGTGAGGTGCGGGACGACGTCTACAATGAGCAGTTCTTC.

The rearrangement joins TRBV29-1 to TRBJ2-3; perhaps D is TRBD1 or TRBD2 (5 bases each). Germline-derived CDR1 and CDR2 are SQVTM and ANQGSEA. The CDR3 is 14 amino acids. V was cut by 6 bases and J by 6 bases, with 19 bases left in between. CDR3 sequence (DNA): TGCAGCGTCACCCGATCGGGACCTGAGGATACGCAGTATTTT. Translation: CSVTRSGPEDTQYF.

This clonotype was counted between two and nine times. The chain couples TRBV7-6 to TRBJ2-5; possible D gene TRBD1, 6 bases. This CDR3 region has 16 residues. Between the trimmed V and J ends, which lost 0 bases and 7 bases, there was a span of 18 bases. CDR1 is SGHVS and CDR2 is FNYEAQ in the germline V gene. The CDR3 protein is CASSLALTGNPGTQYF. As DNA, the CDR3 is TGTGCCAGCAGCTTAGCGCTTACAGGGAACCCAGGGACCCAGTACTTC.

This clonotype was counted between two and nine times. The J gene is TRBJ1-1, the V gene TRBV29-1, with unresolved D. The CDR3 loop spans 13 amino acids. Trimming removed 2 bases from V and 7 bases from J, with 14 bases in between. CDR1 and CDR2 (germline): SQVTM, ANQGSEA. Here the CDR3 DNA reads TGCAGCGTTGAACGTCGGCAGCTCGATGAAGCTTTCTTT. Protein sequence: CSVERRQLDEAFF.

This chain joins TRBV6-5 and TRBJ1-5; D is ambiguous. The CDR3 length is 13 residues. Trimming pared 2 bases from V and 9 bases from J, leaving 11 bases between. Germline CDR1 and CDR2: MNHEY and SVGAGI. The CDR3 spells CASSYDKCRPQHF. In nucleotides, the CDR3 is TGTGCCAGCAGTTACGACAAATGTAGGCCCCAGCATTTT.

V usage is TRBV2 and J usage is TRBJ2-2; D not certain. Trimming stripped 1 base from V and 6 bases from J, with 3 bases between. CDR3 length equals 12 residues. Germline V CDR1 and CDR2: SNHLY, FYNNEI. The CDR3 loop reads CASSEVPGELFF. CDR3 nucleotide sequence: TGTGCCAGCAGTGAAGTCCCCGGGGAGCTGTTTTTT.

CDR3 in DNA: TGTGCCAGCAGTCCCCCGACAGGGGCTGGGTACGAGCAGTACTTC. Amino acids: CASSPPTGAGYEQYF. The V gene is TRBV6-1, the J gene TRBJ2-7; 8 bases line up with TRBD1. Unmatched junction bases numbered 10, after V lost 5 bases and J lost 4 bases. In germline, CDR1 is MNHNS, CDR2 SASEGT. The CDR3 spans 15 residues.

This clonotype was detected many times. The chain combines TRBV29-1 with TRBJ2-7, with D unclear. V was clipped by 6 bases and J by 6 bases, with 15 bases between them. CDR3 length equals 12 residues. The V gene's germline CDR1 is SQVTM and CDR2 ANQGSEA. The CDR3 DNA sequence: TGCAGCGTGCGATTCATGGATAGCGAGCAGTACTTC. Translated: CSVRFMDSEQYF.

This clonotype turned up a few times. This chain links TRBV24-1 with TRBJ2-5, with D tentatively TRBD1 or TRBD2 (6 bases each). The CDR3 is 17 amino acids. CDR1 is KGHDR, CDR2 SFDVKD, per germline. Trimming took off 0 bases at V and 1 base at J, with 14 bases between the two ends. CDR3 in DNA: TGTGCCACCAGTGATTTGGGCGGAGGAGGGGGCCAAGAGACCCAGTACTTC. Its protein is CATSDLGGGGGQETQYF.

There are a few counts of this clonotype. The V gene is TRBV5-1, the J gene TRBJ2-1; 8 bases match TRBD2. Germline values: CDR1 SGHRS, CDR2 YFSETQ. The CDR3 loop spans 16 amino acids. Trimming took 0 bases from V and 5 from J; bases not matched to a gene: 7. CDR3 nucleotide sequence: TGCGCCAGCAGCTTGGCCCCAGCGGGGGCCAACAATGAGCAGTTCTTC. Its translation is CASSLAPAGANNEQFF.

The gene calls are TRBV6-4 and TRBJ2-2, with D unresolved. CDR1 is MRHNA and CDR2 is SNTAGT in the germline V gene. Trimming took 5 bases from V and 7 from J, leaving 11 bases between them. CDR3 length: 13 amino acids. The CDR3 nucleotides read TGTGCCAGCAGTCGTTCTCCTGGCGGGGAGCTGTTTTTT. Translating it yields CASSRSPGGELFF.

This clonotype has more than one count but fewer than ten. This chain uses TRBV9 with TRBJ2-5; 11 bases match TRBD1. The length of the CDR3 is 15 residues. V lost 4 bases to trimming and J lost 1 base; unmatched junction nucleotides: 3. Per the germline V gene, CDR1 is SGDLS and CDR2 is YYNGEE. For the CDR3, the DNA is TGTGCCAGCAGCCGGACAGGGGGCATCCAAGAGACCCAGTACTTC. Amino acid sequence: CASSRTGGIQETQYF. Full variable domain (rest looked up from reference TRBV9 and TRBJ2-5): DSGVTQTPKHLITATGQRVTLRCSPRSGDLSVYWYQQSLDQGLQFLIQYYNGEERAKGNILERFSAQQFPDLHSELNLSSLELGDSALYFCASSRTGGIQETQYFGPGTRLLVL.

This chain links TRBV7-9 with TRBJ2-3; 7 bases map to TRBD1. The CDR3 totals 17 residues. V lost 10 bases and J lost 0; bases outside the gene matches: 16. CDR1 is SEHNR, CDR2 FQNEAQ, per germline (reference sequence). The CDR3 nucleotides read TGTGCCACCGCTACTCTACGGGACAGCTCCAGCACAGATACGCAGTATTTT. Its translation: CATATLRDSSSTDTQYF. Full variable domain (missing parts from reference TRBV7-9 and TRBJ2-3): DTGVSQNPRHKITKRGQNVTFRCDPISEHNRLYWYRQTLGQGPEFLTYFQNEAQLEKSRLLSDRFSAERPKGSFSTLEIQRTEQGDSAMYLCATATLRDSSSTDTQYFGPGTRLTVL.

The genes are TRBV6-5 and TRBJ2-5; D possibly corresponds to TRBD2 (6 bases). Germline CDR1 reads MNHEY; CDR2 reads SVGAGI. V lost 0 bases and J 1 base, leaving 9 bases between the germline ends. CDR3 length: 15 residues. The CDR3, as DNA: TGTGCCAGCAGTTACTCGGGCGGGACCCAAGAGACCCAGTACTTC. As protein: CASSYSGGTQETQYF.

This clonotype was counted at least ten times. The chain recombines TRBV18 with TRBJ2-1; TRBD1 is a possible D gene (6 bases). Trimming shortened V by 6 bases and J by 4 bases, and 16 bases separated the two germline ends. This CDR3 region has 15 residues. Germline values: CDR1 KGHSH, CDR2 LQKENI. For the CDR3, the DNA is TGTGCCAGCTCCCCCTTACCAGGGGAATACAATGAGCAGTTCTTC. Translated, it gives CASSPLPGEYNEQFF.

There are many counts of this clonotype. The chain combines TRBV20-1 with TRBJ2-1; D may be TRBD1 (5 bases). The length of the CDR3 is 14 residues. Trimming stripped 6 bases from V and 5 bases from J, with 17 bases between. CDR1 and CDR2 from the germline V gene are DFQATT and SNEGSKA (reference sequence). CDR3 sequence (DNA): TGCAGTGCACAACAGGCCCCCAGACACAATGAGCAGTTCTTC. It translates to CSAQQAPRHNEQFF.

This clonotype came up many times. The chain is built from TRBV29-1 and TRBJ1-2, with D possibly matching TRBD1 (6 bases). CDR1 and CDR2 from the germline V gene are SQVTM and ANQGSEA. Trimming left V 7 bases short and J 8 bases short, with 11 bases between. The CDR3 has 10 residues. The CDR3 DNA follows: TGCAGCGCGGACAGCCTGGGCTACACCTTC. Translating gives CSADSLGYTF.

There are a few counts of this clonotype. The rearrangement uses TRBV20-1 and TRBJ1-6; D is possibly TRBD1 (5 bases). Looked up from germline, CDR1 is DFQATT and CDR2 is SNEGSKA (reference sequence). Trimming took off 3 bases at V and 10 bases at J, with 7 bases between the two ends. This CDR3 has 11 residues. In nucleotides, the CDR3 is TGCAGTGCTAGTGGGGGGTCACCCCTCCACTTT. It yields the protein CSASGGSPLHF.

This clonotype was observed at least ten times. The chain links TRBV12-3 or TRBV12-4 to TRBJ2-7; perhaps D is TRBD1 or TRBD2 (5 bases each). V lost 4 bases, J lost 5 bases, and 18 bases lay in between. The CDR3 is made up of 15 amino acids. The CDR3: CASSSSPGPADEQYF. CDR3 in DNA: TGTGCCAGCAGTTCCAGCCCGGGACCGGCTGACGAGCAGTACTTC.

This clonotype was observed many times. This chain connects TRBV28 to TRBJ2-7; 10 nucleotides agree with TRBD1. In germline, CDR1 is MDHEN, CDR2 SYDVKM. The ends lost 7 bases at V and 1 base at J; junction bases unmatched: 7. This CDR3 contains 15 residues. For the CDR3, the DNA is TGTGCCAGCACTGGGACAGGGGAGGGGTCCTACGAGCAGTACTTC. Translated: CASTGTGEGSYEQYF.

This chain uses TRBV12-3 or TRBV12-4 with TRBJ2-3; TRBD1 is a possible D gene (5 bases). The CDR3 has 14 amino acids. Between the trimmed V and J ends, which lost 10 bases and 0 bases, there was a span of 14 bases. CDR3 sequence reads: CATKARESTDTQYF. The CDR3 region has the DNA TGTGCCACCAAGGCCAGGGAAAGCACAGATACGCAGTATTTT.

This clonotype was found a few times. V gene TRBV5-1 combines with J gene TRBJ2-3, with D unclear. The CDR3 is 15 residues long. V lost 0 bases and J lost 4, with 12 bases in between. Germline CDR1 SGHRS, CDR2 YFSETQ. The CDR3 DNA is TGCGCCAGCAGCTTGGGGGCAGGTGGAGCAGATACGCAGTATTTT. This encodes CASSLGAGGADTQYF.